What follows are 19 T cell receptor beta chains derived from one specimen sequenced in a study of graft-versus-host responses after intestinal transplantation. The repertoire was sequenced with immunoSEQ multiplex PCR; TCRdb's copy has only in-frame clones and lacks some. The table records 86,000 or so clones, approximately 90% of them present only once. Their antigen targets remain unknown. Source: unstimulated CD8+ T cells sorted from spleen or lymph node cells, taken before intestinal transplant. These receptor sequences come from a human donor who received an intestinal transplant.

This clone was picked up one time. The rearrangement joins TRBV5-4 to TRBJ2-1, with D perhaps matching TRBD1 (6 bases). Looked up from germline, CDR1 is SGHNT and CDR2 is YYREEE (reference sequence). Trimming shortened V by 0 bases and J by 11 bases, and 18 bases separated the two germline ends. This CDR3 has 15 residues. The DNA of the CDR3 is TGTGCCAGCAGCTTGGTCGGGACAAATAATGAACAGCAGTTCTTC. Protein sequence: CASSLVGTNNEQQFF. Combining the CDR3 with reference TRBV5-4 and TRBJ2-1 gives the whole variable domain ETGVTQSPTHLIKTRGQQVTLRCSSQSGHNTVSWYQQALGQGPQFIFQYYREEENGRGNFPPRFSGLQFPNYSSELNVNALELDDSALYLCASSLVGTNNEQQFFGPGTRLTVL.

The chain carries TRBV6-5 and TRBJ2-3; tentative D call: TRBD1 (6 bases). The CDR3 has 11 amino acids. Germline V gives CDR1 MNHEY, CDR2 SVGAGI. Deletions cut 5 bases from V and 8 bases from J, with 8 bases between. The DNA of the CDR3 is TGTGCCAGCAGTGAAGGGGGTACGCAGTATTTT. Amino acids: CASSEGGTQYF.

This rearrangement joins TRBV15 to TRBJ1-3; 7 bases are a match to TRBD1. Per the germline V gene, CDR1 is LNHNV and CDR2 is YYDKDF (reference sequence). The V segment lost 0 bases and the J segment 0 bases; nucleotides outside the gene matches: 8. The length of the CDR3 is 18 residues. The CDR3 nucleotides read TGTGCCACCAGCAGAGATTACGGACAGGTTAACTCTGGAAACACCATATATTTT. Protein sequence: CATSRDYGQVNSGNTIYF.

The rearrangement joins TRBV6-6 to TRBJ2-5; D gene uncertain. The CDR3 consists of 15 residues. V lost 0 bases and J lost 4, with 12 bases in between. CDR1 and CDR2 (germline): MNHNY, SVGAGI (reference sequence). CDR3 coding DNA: TGTGCCAGCAGTTACTCCGCAGGTCCGGGAGAGACCCAGTACTTC. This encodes CASSYSAGPGETQYF.

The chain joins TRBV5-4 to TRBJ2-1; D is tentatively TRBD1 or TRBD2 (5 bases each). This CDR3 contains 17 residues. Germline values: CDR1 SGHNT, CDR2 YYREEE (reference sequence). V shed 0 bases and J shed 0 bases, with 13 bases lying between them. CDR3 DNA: TGTGCCAGCAGCTTGGTACTGTCGGGGCCCTCCTACAATGAGCAGTTCTTC. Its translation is CASSLVLSGPSYNEQFF.

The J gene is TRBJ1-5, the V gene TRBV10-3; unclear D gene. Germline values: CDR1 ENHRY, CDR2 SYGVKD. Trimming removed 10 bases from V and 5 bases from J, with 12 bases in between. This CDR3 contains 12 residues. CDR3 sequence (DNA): TGTGCCACTCAGGACGGAGATCAGCCCCAGCATTTT. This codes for CATQDGDQPQHF.

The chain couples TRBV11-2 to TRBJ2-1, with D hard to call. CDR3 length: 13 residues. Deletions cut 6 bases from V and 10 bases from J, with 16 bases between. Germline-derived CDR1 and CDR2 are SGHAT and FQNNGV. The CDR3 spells CASRLTLSREQFF. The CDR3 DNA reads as TGTGCCAGCAGGCTGACCCTTTCTAGGGAGCAGTTCTTC.

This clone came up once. This CDR3 reads CASSSKSSILYTDTQYF. In DNA, the CDR3 is TGTGCCAGCAGCTCCAAGAGTTCCATACTATACACAGATACGCAGTATTTT. The V and J genes are TRBV27 and TRBJ2-3; D ambiguous. Germline assignment: CDR1 MNHEY and CDR2 SMNVEV (reference sequence). The CDR3 has 17 residues. Deletions cut 6 bases from V and 2 bases from J, with 21 bases between.

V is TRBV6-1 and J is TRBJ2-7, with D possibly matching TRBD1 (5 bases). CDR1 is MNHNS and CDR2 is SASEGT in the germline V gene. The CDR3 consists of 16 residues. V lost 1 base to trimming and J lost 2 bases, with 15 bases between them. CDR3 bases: TGTGCCAGCAGTGAAGTGGGTACAGGTACGCCCTACGAGCAGTACTTC. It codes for CASSEVGTGTPYEQYF.

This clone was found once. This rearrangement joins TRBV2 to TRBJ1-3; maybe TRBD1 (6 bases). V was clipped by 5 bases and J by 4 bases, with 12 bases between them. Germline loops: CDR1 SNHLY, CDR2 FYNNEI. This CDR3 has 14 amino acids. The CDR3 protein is CASSLWGAGNTIYF. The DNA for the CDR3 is TGTGCCAGCAGTTTATGGGGGGCCGGAAACACCATATATTTT. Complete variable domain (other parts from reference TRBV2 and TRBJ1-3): EPEVTQTPSHQVTQMGQEVILRCVPISNHLYFYWYRQILGQKVEFLVSFYNNEISEKSEIFDDQFSVERPDGSNFTLKIRSTKLEDSAMYFCASSLWGAGNTIYFGEGSWLTVV.

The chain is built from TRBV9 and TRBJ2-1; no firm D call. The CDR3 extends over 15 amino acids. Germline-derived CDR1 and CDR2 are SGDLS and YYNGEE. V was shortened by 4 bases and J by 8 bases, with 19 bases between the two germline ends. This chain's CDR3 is CASSPRGRLLYEQFF. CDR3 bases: TGTGCCAGCAGCCCTCGAGGACGTCTTCTGTATGAGCAGTTCTTC.

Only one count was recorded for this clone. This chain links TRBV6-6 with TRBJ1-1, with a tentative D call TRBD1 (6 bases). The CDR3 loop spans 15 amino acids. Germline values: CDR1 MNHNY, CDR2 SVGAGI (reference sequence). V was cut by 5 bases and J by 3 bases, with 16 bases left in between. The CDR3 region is CASSNFRGGYTEAFF. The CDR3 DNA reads TGTGCCAGCAGTAACTTCAGGGGTGGGTACACTGAAGCTTTCTTT.

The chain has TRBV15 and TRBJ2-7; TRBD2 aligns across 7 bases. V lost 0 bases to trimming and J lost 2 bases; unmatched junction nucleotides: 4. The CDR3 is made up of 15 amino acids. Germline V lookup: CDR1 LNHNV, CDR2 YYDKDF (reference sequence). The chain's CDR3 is CATSRERGIPYEQYF. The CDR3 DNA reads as TGTGCCACCAGCAGAGAGCGGGGGATACCCTACGAGCAGTACTTC.

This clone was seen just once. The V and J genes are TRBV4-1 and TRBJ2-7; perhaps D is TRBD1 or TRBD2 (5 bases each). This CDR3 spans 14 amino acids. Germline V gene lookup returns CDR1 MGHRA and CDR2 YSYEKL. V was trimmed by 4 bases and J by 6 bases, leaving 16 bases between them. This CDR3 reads CASSLSGTMSEQYF. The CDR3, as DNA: TGCGCCAGCAGCCTCTCCGGGACCATGAGCGAGCAGTACTTC.

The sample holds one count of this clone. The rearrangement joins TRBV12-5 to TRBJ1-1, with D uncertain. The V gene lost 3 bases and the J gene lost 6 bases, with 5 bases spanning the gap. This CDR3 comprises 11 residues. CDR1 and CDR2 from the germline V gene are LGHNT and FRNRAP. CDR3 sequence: CASGFGAEAFF. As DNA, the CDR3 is TGTGCTAGTGGTTTTGGCGCTGAAGCTTTCTTT.

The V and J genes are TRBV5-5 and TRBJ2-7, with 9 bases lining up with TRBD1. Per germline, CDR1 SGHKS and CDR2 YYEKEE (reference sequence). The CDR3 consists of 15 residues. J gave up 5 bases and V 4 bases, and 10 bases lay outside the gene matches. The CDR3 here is CASSRPGQGINEQYF. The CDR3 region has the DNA TGTGCCAGCAGCCGTCCGGGACAGGGTATTAACGAGCAGTACTTC.

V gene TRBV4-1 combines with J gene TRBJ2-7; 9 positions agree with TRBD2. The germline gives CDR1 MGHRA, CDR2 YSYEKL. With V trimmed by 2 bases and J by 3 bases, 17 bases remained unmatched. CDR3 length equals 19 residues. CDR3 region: CASSQRSPLAGGRIYEQYF. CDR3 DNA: TGCGCCAGCAGCCAAAGGTCCCCGCTGGCGGGGGGGCGTATCTACGAGCAGTACTTC.

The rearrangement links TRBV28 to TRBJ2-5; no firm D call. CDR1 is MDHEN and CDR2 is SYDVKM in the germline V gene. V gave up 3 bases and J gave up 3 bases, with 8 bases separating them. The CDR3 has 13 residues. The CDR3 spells CASSFYGKETQYF. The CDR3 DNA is TGTGCCAGCAGTTTTTACGGAAAAGAGACCCAGTACTTC.

The CDR3 loop is CASSFSLGGGPYEQYF. CDR3 in DNA: TGTGCCAGTAGTTTCTCTCTTGGGGGAGGACCATACGAGCAGTACTTC. This sequence joins TRBV19 and TRBJ2-7; a weak D match, TRBD2 (6 bases). Germline V gene lookup returns CDR1 LNHDA and CDR2 SQIVND (reference sequence). This CDR3 region has 16 residues. Trimming left V 5 bases short and J 4 bases short, with 21 bases between.